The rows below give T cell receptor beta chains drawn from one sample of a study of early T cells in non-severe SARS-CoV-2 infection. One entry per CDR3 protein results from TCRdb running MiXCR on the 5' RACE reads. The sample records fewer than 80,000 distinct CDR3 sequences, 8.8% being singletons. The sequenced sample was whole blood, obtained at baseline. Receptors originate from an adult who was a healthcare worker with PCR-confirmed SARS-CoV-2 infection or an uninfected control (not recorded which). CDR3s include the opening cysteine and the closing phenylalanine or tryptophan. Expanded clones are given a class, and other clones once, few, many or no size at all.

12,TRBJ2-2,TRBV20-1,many,CSARQGAGELFF
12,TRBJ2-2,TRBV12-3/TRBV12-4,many,CASSSYPGELFF
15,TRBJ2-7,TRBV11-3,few,CASSLKYGRAYEQYF
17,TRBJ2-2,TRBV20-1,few,CSARGPKYGTNTGELFF
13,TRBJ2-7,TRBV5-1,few,CASSLKPDYEQYF
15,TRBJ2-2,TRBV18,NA,CASSPPRGYTGELFF
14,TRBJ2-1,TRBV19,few,CASSIGLASPEQFF
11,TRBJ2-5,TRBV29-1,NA,CSVEALGTQYF
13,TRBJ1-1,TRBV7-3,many,CASSLNGYTEAFF
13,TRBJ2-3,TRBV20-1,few,CSATRTSRDTQYF
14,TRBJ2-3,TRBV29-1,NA,CSVSGAHITDTQYF
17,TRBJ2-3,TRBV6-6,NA,CASMSGLAGILTDTQYF
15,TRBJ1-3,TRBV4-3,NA,CASSFDRETGNTIYF
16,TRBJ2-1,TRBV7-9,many,CASGVAGETVYNEQFF
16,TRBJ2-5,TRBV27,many,CASSLSLAGGQETQYF
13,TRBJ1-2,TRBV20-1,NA,CSAVQGANYGYTF
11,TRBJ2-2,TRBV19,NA,CASRNTGELFF
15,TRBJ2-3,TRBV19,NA,CASSFWTSGRDTQYF
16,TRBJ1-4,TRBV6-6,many,CASSPHRTGTNEKLFF
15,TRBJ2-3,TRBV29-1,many,CSVHDPTGTSDTQYF
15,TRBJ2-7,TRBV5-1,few,CASSLMGTGLYEQYF
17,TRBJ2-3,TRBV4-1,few,CTSSQDPGASGTDTQYF
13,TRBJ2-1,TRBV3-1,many,CASSPTSYNEQFF
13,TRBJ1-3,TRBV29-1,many,CSVVQGPGNTIYF
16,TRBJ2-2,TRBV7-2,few,CASSPRTSGPTGELFF
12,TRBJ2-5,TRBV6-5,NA,CASRSPQETQYF
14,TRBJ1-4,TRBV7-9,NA,CASSLAGTNEKLFF
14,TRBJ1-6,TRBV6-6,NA,CASRGPDTNSPLHF
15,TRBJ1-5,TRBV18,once,CASSQGTGGHQPQHF
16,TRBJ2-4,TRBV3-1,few,CASSLETGGLGNIQYF
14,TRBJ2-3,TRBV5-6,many,CASSLLEREWTQYF
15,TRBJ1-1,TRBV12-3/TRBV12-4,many,CASRGFNGMNTEAFF
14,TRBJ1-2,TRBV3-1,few,CASSQDGGPYGYTF
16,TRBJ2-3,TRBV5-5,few,CASSSARRSFTDTQYF
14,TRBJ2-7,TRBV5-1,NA,CASSLDRGNKEQYF
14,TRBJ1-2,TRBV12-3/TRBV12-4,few,CASSVTGRIWGYTF
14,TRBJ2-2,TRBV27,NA,CASSSSGYTGELFF
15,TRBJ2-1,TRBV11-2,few,CASSLLRENYNEQFF
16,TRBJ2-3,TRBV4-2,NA,CASSQEGWPGTDTQYF
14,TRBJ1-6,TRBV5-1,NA,CASSFSQSNSPLHF
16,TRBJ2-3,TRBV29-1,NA,CSVEDRGLRGADTQYF